The present T cell receptor (beta chain) was sequenced within a study of cytomegalovirus exposure and HLA in healthy donors. Looking at the study overall: In terms of ancestry, the Caucasian-associated cluster contained about 81% of the approximately 400 genotyped donors. Study results and limitations: Cytomegalovirus association was listed for 170 or so TCR beta chains.

Germline CDR1 is SGDLS and CDR2 is YYNGEE. Trimming shortened V by 7 bases and J by 7 bases, and 11 bases separated the two germline ends. The CDR3 loop spans 11 amino acids. Regarding this clone: Its antigen is as yet unknown.

PCR amplification relied on 60 Vbeta primers (plus 13 Jbeta primers). Here immunoSEQ multiplex PCR was the method, and the copy in TCRdb shows in-frame clones only, minus some. The sample carries approximately 140,000 clones, approximately 80% recorded once. This receptor was taken from a girl between 2 and 10 years old in good health and CMV-seronegative. The sample consisted of PBMCs. The chain carries TRBV9 and TRBJ1-1; D call uncertain. In DNA form, the CDR3 reads TGTGCCAGCGGAGGACGGGATGAAGCTTTCTTT. It yields the protein CASGGRDEAFF.